This TCR beta chain was identified during a study of Ad26.COV2.S vaccination and SARS-CoV-2 variants. For the study at large: The donor participated in the COV1001 trial, in its Ad26.COV2.S arm.

General observations from the study: After vaccination, reports described spike-specific CD8+ and CD4+ T cell responses as showing substantial breadth. Comparability of non-spike TCR breadth was observed across vaccine and placebo recipients.

TCRdb's table, derived via immunoSEQ multiplex PCR, lists solely in-frame clones and lacks some. The data contain roughly 400,000 clones, around 91% of them seen just once; the ten biggest clones take up about 4.1%. Per the germline V gene, CDR1 is MNHEY and CDR2 is SVGAGI. The CDR3 runs to 13 residues. V was trimmed by 6 bases and J by 7 bases, leaving 16 bases between them. As concerns this clone: Its matching antigen is unknown.

Treatment denoted: 19 received Ad26.COV2.S at low or high dose, single or two shots; about 5 received placebo; per-sample allocation not given. Sampling was performed 63 days after the first vaccine or placebo injection. In the vaccine, an Ad26 vector expressed the SARS-CoV-2 spike of the Wuhan strain. The chain joins TRBV6-5 to TRBJ2-7; TRBD1 or TRBD2 may be the D gene (6 bases each). The sample consisted of peripheral blood, taken in a trial of Ad26.COV2.S vaccine versus placebo. The sequence was obtained from a person between 18 and 60 years old who received the Ad26.COV2.S COVID-19 vaccine or a placebo. The CDR3 reads CASSPGGGGEQYF. Written as DNA, the CDR3 is TGTGCCAGCAGCCCCGGCGGAGGGGGTGAGCAGTACTTC.